One and the same sample provided the 4 T cell receptor beta chains below, sequenced in a study of Ad26.COV2.S vaccination and SARS-CoV-2 variants. Treatment of the sample: around 19 received Ad26.COV2.S at low or high dose, single or two shots; five or six received placebo; per-sample allocation not given. The study sampled participants on day 63 after the first vaccine or placebo injection. Profiling relied on immunoSEQ multiplex PCR, and the TCRdb table lists in-frame clones only, not all of them. There are nearly 400,000 clones in the sample; roughly 90% occur only once, and about 2% lies in the top ten. Source: peripheral blood, taken in a trial of Ad26.COV2.S vaccine versus placebo. The origin of the receptors is a person aged 18-65 years who received the Ad26.COV2.S COVID-19 vaccine or a placebo.

The chain combines TRBV7-9 with TRBJ2-1, with 9 bases aligning to TRBD2. Germline assignment: CDR1 SEHNR and CDR2 FQNEAQ (reference sequence). CDR3 length: 17 residues. V lost 1 base to trimming and J lost 4 bases; unmatched junction nucleotides: 8. The chain's CDR3 is CASSLGLREGRYNEQFF. In nucleotides, the CDR3 is TGTGCCAGCAGCTTAGGTTTGCGGGAGGGCCGATACAATGAGCAGTTCTTC.

This rearrangement joins TRBV5-6 to TRBJ2-2, with D unclear. This CDR3 has 14 amino acids. Germline lookup yields CDR1 SGHDT and CDR2 YYEEEE. V was shortened by 6 bases and J by 1 base, with 10 bases between the two germline ends. The CDR3 DNA is TGTGCCAGCAAGGTGGCCGGGAACACCGGGGAGCTGTTTTTT. Encoded protein: CASKVAGNTGELFF.

This chain uses TRBV24-1 with TRBJ1-4; the match to TRBD1 covers 7 bases. CDR1 is KGHDR and CDR2 is SFDVKD in the germline V gene. The CDR3 consists of 15 residues. The junction had 2 bases not matched to a gene; V was cut back by 3 bases and J by 2 bases. The CDR3 nucleotides are TGTGCCACCAGTGATCAGGGGGGTACTAATGAAAAACTGTTTTTT. Translating it yields CATSDQGGTNEKLFF.

The V call is TRBV2, the J call TRBJ2-3, with D perhaps given as TRBD1 or TRBD2 (6 bases each). Germline CDR1 is SNHLY and CDR2 is FYNNEI. V lost 6 bases to trimming and J lost 15 bases, with 19 bases between them. This CDR3 contains 12 residues. The CDR3 region is CASRERGEHQYF. CDR3 DNA: TGTGCCAGCAGGGAAAGGGGGGAGCATCAATATTTT. The whole variable domain, remainder taken from reference TRBV2 and TRBJ2-3, is EPEVTQTPSHQVTQMGQEVILRCVPISNHLYFYWYRQILGQKVEFLVSFYNNEISEKSEIFDDQFSVERPDGSNFTLKIRSTKLEDSAMYFCASRERGEHQYFGPGTRLTVL.